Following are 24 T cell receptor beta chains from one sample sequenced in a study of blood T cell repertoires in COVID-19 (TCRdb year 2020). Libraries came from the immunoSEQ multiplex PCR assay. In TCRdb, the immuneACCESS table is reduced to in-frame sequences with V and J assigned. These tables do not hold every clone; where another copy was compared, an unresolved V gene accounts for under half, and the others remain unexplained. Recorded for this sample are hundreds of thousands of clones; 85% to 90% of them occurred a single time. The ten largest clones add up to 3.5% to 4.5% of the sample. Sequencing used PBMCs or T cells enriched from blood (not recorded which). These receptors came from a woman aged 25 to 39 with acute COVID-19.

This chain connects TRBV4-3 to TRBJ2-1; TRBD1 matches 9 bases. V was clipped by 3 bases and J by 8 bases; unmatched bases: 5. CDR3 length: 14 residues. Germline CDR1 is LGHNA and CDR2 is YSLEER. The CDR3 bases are TGCGCCAGCAGCCAGGGACAGGGTCGTGATGAGCAGTTCTTC. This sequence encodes CASSQGQGRDEQFF.

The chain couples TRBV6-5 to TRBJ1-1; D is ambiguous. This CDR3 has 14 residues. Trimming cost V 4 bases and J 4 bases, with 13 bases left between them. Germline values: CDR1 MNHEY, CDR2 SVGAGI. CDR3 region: CASSWRDLGTEAFF. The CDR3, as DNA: TGTGCCAGCAGTTGGAGGGATTTGGGCACTGAAGCTTTCTTT.

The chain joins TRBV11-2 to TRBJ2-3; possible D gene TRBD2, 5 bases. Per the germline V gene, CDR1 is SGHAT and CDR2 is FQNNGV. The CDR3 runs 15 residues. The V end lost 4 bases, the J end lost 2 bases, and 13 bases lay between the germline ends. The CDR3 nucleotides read TGTGCCAGCAGCTCCAGCGGCAGAGTCACAGATACGCAGTATTTT. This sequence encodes CASSSSGRVTDTQYF.

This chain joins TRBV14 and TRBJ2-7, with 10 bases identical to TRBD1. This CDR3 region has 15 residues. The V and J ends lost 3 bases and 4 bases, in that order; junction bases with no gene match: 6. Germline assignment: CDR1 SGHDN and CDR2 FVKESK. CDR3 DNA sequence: TGTGCCAGCAGCCACCCGGGACAGGGGTCGTACGAGCAGTACTTC. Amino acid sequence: CASSHPGQGSYEQYF. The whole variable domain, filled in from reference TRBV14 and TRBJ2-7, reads EAGVTQFPSHSVIEKGQTVTLRCDPISGHDNLYWYRRVMGKEIKFLLHFVKESKQDESGMPNNRFLAERTGGTYSTLKVQPAELEDSGVYFCASSHPGQGSYEQYFGPGTRLTVT.

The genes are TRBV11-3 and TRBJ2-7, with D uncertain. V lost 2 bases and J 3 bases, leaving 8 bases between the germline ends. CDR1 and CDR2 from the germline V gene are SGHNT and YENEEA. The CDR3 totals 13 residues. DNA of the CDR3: TGTGCCAGCAGCTTATCCGGAGACTACGAGCAGTACTTC. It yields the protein CASSLSGDYEQYF.

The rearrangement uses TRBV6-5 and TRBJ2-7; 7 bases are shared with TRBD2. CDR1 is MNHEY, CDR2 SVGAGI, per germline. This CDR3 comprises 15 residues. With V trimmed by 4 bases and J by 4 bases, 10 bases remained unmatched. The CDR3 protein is CASSWGLSIGYEQYF. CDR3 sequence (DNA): TGTGCCAGCAGTTGGGGACTATCTATCGGGTACGAGCAGTACTTC.

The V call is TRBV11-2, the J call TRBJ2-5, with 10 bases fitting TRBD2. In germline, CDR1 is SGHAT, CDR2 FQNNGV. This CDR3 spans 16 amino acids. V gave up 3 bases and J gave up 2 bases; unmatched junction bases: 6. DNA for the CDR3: TGTGCCAGCAGCTTTTCGGGACTAGCGACACAAGAGACCCAGTACTTC. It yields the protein CASSFSGLATQETQYF.

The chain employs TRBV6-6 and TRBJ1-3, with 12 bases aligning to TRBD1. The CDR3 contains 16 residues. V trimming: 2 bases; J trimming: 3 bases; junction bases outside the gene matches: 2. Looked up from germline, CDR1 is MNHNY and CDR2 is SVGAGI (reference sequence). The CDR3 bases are TGTGCCAGCAGTTACGGGACAGGGGGCTTTGGAAACACCATATATTTT. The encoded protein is CASSYGTGGFGNTIYF.

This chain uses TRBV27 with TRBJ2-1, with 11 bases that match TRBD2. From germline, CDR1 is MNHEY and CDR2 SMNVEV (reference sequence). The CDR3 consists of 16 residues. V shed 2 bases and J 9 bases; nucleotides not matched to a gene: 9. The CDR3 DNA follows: TGTGCCAGCAGTTTACTTAGCGGGGGGGGTGCCCTTGAGCAGTTCTTC. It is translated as CASSLLSGGGALEQFF.

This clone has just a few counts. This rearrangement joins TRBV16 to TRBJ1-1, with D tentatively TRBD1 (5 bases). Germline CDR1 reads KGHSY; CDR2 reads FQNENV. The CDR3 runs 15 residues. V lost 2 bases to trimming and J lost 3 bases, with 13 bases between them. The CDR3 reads CASSQGQGWDTEAFF. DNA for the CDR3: TGTGCCAGCAGCCAAGGGCAGGGTTGGGACACTGAAGCTTTCTTT.

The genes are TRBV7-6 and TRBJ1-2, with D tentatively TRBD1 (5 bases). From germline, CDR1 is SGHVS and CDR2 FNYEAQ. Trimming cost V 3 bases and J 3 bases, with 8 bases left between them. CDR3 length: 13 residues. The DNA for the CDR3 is TGTGCCAGCAGCTTTTCAGGGTACTATGGCTACACCTTC. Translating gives CASSFSGYYGYTF.

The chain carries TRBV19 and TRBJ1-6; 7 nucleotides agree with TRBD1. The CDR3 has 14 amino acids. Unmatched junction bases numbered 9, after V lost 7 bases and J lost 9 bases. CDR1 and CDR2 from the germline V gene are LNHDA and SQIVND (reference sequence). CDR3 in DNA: TGTGCCAGTACCCAGACAGGGAGCGGTTCACCCCTCCACTTT. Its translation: CASTQTGSGSPLHF.

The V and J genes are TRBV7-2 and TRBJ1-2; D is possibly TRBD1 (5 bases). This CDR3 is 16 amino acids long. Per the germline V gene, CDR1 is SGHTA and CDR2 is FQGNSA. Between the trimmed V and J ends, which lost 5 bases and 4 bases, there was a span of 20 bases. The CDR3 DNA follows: TGTGCCAGCAGCCACGGGACGGGGGTCGCTGGCTATGGCTACACCTTC. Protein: CASSHGTGVAGYGYTF.

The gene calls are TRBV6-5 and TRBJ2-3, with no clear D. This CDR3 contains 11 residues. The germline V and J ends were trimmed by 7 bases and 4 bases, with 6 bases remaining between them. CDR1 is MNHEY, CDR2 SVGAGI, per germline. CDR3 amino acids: CASITADTQYF. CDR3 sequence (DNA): TGTGCCAGCATCACAGCAGATACGCAGTATTTT.

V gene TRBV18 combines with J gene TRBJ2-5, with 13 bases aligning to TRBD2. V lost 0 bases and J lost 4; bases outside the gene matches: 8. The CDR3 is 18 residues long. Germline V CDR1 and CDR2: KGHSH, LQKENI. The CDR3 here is CASSPPPGLAGEGETQYF. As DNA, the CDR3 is TGTGCCAGCTCACCACCCCCTGGACTAGCGGGGGAAGGAGAGACCCAGTACTTC.

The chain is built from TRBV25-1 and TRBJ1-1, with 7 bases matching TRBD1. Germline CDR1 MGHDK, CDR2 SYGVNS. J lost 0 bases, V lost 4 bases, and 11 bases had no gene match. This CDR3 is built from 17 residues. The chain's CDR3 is CASSASPGQKLNTEAFF. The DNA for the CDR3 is TGTGCCAGCAGTGCCTCTCCGGGACAGAAATTGAACACTGAAGCTTTCTTT.

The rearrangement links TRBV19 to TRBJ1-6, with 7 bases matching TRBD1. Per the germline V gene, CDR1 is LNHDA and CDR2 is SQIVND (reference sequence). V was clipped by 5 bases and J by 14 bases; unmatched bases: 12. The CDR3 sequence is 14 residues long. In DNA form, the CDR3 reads TGTGCCAGTAGTGTCGGACGAGACAGGGCAGCCCTCCACTTT. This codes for CASSVGRDRAALHF.

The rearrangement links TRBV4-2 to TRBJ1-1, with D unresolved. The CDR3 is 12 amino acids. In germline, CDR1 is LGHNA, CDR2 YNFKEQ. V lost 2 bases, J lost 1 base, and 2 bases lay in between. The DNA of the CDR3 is TGTGCCAGCAGCCAACAGAACACTGAAGCTTTCTTT. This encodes CASSQQNTEAFF.

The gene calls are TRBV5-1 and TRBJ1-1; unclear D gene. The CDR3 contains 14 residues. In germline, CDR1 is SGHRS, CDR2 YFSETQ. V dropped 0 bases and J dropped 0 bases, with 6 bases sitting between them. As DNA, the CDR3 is TGCGCCAGCAGCTTGGTGCGGATGAACACTGAAGCTTTCTTT. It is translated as CASSLVRMNTEAFF.

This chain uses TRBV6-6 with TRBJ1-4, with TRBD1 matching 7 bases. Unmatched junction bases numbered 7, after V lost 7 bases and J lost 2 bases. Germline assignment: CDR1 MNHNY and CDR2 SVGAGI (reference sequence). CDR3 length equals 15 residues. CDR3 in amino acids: CASNQQGWTNEKLFF. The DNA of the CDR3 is TGTGCCAGCAATCAACAGGGGTGGACTAATGAAAAACTGTTTTTT.

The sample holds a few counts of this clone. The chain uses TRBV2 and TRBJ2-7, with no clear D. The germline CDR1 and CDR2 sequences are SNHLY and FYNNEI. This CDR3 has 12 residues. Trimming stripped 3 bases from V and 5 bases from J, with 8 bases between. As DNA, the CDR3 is TGTGCCAGCAGTGACGAGCTCGACGAGCAGTACTTC. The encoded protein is CASSDELDEQYF.

Here the CDR3 DNA reads TGTGCCAGCTCCTGGGCAGGGGGGAATGAAAAACTGTTTTTT. Translation: CASSWAGGNEKLFF. This sequence joins TRBV7-9 and TRBJ1-4, with TRBD1 identical over 7 bases. V dropped 8 bases and J dropped 5; count of bases not matched to a gene: 8. Germline V gene sequence: CDR1 SEHNR, CDR2 FQNEAQ (reference sequence). The length of the CDR3 is 14 residues.

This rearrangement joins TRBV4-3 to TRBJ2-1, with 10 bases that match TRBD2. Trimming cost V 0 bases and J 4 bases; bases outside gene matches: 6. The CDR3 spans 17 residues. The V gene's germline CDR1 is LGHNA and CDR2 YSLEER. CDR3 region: CASSQEGAGGPYNEQFF. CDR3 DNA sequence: TGCGCCAGCAGCCAAGAGGGAGCGGGGGGGCCTTACAATGAGCAGTTCTTC.

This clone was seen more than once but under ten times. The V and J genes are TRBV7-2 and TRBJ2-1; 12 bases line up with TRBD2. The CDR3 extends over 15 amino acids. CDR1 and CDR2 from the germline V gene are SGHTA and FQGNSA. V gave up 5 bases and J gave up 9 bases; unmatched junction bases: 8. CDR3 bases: TGTGCCAGCAGCCCCGCCCCTAGCGGGGGGGGTGAGCAGTTCTTC. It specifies CASSPAPSGGGEQFF.